A selection of T cell receptor beta chains follows, all from one sample in a study of cytomegalovirus exposure and HLA in healthy donors. The data were produced by immunoSEQ multiplex PCR, yet TCRdb's version contains in-frame clones alone and is incomplete. The sample has about 84,000 clones, roughly 78% seen once; the top ten hold nearly 2.5%. Sequenced sample: PBMCs. These receptor sequences come from a male donor in good health and CMV-seropositive. Both conserved end residues are part of each CDR3. Fields, in order: D gene, J gene, V gene, clone size, CDR3 DNA, CDR3 protein. The D gene is left open where the match is weak. Size is stated for part of the rows, as once, few or many counts, or as a class when the clone is expanded.

d_gene: -; j_gene: TRBJ1-1; v_gene: TRBV7-6; abundance: -; CDR3nt: TGTGCCAGCAGCTCCCTCCCAGGGAACACTGAAGCTTTCTTT; CDR3aa: CASSSLPGNTEAFF
d_gene: -; j_gene: TRBJ2-2; v_gene: TRBV15; abundance: -; CDR3nt: TGTGCCACCAGCGGCGGCTTGCGGGCGACCGGGGAGCTGTTTTTT; CDR3aa: CATSGGLRATGELFF
d_gene: -; j_gene: TRBJ2-1; v_gene: TRBV27; abundance: -; CDR3nt: TGTGCCAGCAGTTCGGGGGTAACATGGCGGTCCTACAATGAGCAGTTCTTC; CDR3aa: CASSSGVTWRSYNEQFF
d_gene: TRBD1; j_gene: TRBJ1-5; v_gene: TRBV7-8; abundance: few; CDR3nt: TGTGCCAGCAGCGTTACAGGGGCAGGGAGGTATAGTCAGCCCCAGCATTTT; CDR3aa: CASSVTGAGRYSQPQHF
d_gene: TRBD1; j_gene: TRBJ2-7; v_gene: TRBV9; abundance: -; CDR3nt: TGTGCCAGCAGCCCCCTGGGACAGGGGGCGGTCGAGCAGTACTTC; CDR3aa: CASSPLGQGAVEQYF
d_gene: -; j_gene: TRBJ2-2; v_gene: TRBV18; abundance: -; CDR3nt: TGTGCCAGCTCACCACGTAGCGTCGCGAACACCGGGGAGCTGTTTTTT; CDR3aa: CASSPRSVANTGELFF
d_gene: TRBD1; j_gene: TRBJ1-4; v_gene: TRBV18; abundance: once; CDR3nt: TGTGCCAGCTCACCACGGGCAGGGGGATTAGAAAAACTGTTTTTT; CDR3aa: CASSPRAGGLEKLFF
d_gene: -; j_gene: TRBJ1-4; v_gene: TRBV9; abundance: -; CDR3nt: TGTGCCAGCAGCTCCGGACTTGGAGATAAACTGTTTTTT; CDR3aa: CASSSGLGDKLFF
d_gene: TRBD1; j_gene: TRBJ1-4; v_gene: TRBV28; abundance: -; CDR3nt: TGTGCCAGCAGGCTGGGACAGGGGGCATGGGAAAAACTGTTTTTT; CDR3aa: CASRLGQGAWEKLFF
d_gene: -; j_gene: TRBJ2-7; v_gene: TRBV30; abundance: -; CDR3nt: TGTGCCTGGAGTTCCCCGGGAACGGTCGACGAGCAGTACTTC; CDR3aa: CAWSSPGTVDEQYF
d_gene: -; j_gene: TRBJ1-1; v_gene: TRBV5-1; abundance: few; CDR3nt: TGCGCCAGCAGCGCGGGACGCATGGCCCCCGAGAACACTGAAGCTTTCTTT; CDR3aa: CASSAGRMAPENTEAFF
d_gene: -; j_gene: TRBJ2-1; v_gene: TRBV5-6; abundance: -; CDR3nt: TGTGCCAGCAGCTTGGACGGACTGAGCTCCTACAATGAGCAGTTCTTC; CDR3aa: CASSLDGLSSYNEQFF
d_gene: -; j_gene: TRBJ2-2; v_gene: TRBV6-5; abundance: few; CDR3nt: TGTGCCAGCAGTTCCCAGAACACCGGGGAGCTGTTTTTT; CDR3aa: CASSSQNTGELFF
d_gene: TRBD2; j_gene: TRBJ2-3; v_gene: TRBV28; abundance: -; CDR3nt: TGTGCCAGCAGTCCCGGGACTAGCCGGCTTAATACGCAGTATTTT; CDR3aa: CASSPGTSRLNTQYF
d_gene: -; j_gene: TRBJ2-1; v_gene: TRBV5-1; abundance: -; CDR3nt: TGCGCCAGCAGTAACGGCGGATACAATGAGCAGTTCTTC; CDR3aa: CASSNGGYNEQFF
d_gene: -; j_gene: TRBJ1-5; v_gene: TRBV7-2; abundance: -; CDR3nt: TGTGCCAGCAGCTTAGATTTATCGGGGGGCCAGCCCCAGCATTTT; CDR3aa: CASSLDLSGGQPQHF
d_gene: -; j_gene: TRBJ1-1; v_gene: TRBV28; abundance: -; CDR3nt: TGTGCCAGCAGAGAGGGAAACGGGTTTCGGGCTGAAGCTTTCTTT; CDR3aa: CASREGNGFRAEAFF
d_gene: -; j_gene: TRBJ1-2; v_gene: TRBV19; abundance: -; CDR3nt: TGTGCCAGTAGTATAGGGGCGGAGGATGGCTACACCTTC; CDR3aa: CASSIGAEDGYTF
d_gene: -; j_gene: TRBJ1-1; v_gene: TRBV19; abundance: once; CDR3nt: TGTGCCAGTAGTATCGGGATGAGGGCCCTTGTTAGTACTGAAGCTTTCTTT; CDR3aa: CASSIGMRALVSTEAFF
d_gene: -; j_gene: TRBJ1-2; v_gene: TRBV7-2; abundance: -; CDR3nt: TGTGCCAGCAGCCAAGACCCCGGACAGAGCTATGGCTACACCTTC; CDR3aa: CASSQDPGQSYGYTF
d_gene: -; j_gene: TRBJ1-5; v_gene: TRBV4-2; abundance: few; CDR3nt: TGTGCCAGCAGCCAAGATCGGGGGGCTAGGCAGCCCCAGCATTTT; CDR3aa: CASSQDRGARQPQHF
d_gene: TRBD2; j_gene: TRBJ2-7; v_gene: TRBV30; abundance: -; CDR3nt: TGTGCCGTACGGACTAGCGGGAGCAACTACGAGCAGTACTTC; CDR3aa: CAVRTSGSNYEQYF
d_gene: -; j_gene: TRBJ1-4; v_gene: TRBV25-1; abundance: -; CDR3nt: TGTGCCAGCAGTGATCTTATCAGACAGGCTAATGAAAAACTGTTTTTT; CDR3aa: CASSDLIRQANEKLFF
d_gene: TRBD2; j_gene: TRBJ2-4; v_gene: TRBV7-2; abundance: few; CDR3nt: TGTGCCAGCAGCTTAGAGGGTAGCGGGAGGACGACAATCAAAAACATTCAGTACTTC; CDR3aa: CASSLEGSGRTTIKNIQYF
d_gene: -; j_gene: TRBJ2-2; v_gene: TRBV5-1; abundance: -; CDR3nt: TGCGCCAGCAGCCCCGGACTGAACACCGGGGAGCTGTTTTTT; CDR3aa: CASSPGLNTGELFF
d_gene: -; j_gene: TRBJ1-1; v_gene: TRBV2; abundance: -; CDR3nt: TGTGCCAGCAGTTTGGGGGAGGGCACTGAAGCTTTCTTT; CDR3aa: CASSLGEGTEAFF
d_gene: -; j_gene: TRBJ2-3; v_gene: TRBV20-1; abundance: few; CDR3nt: TGCAGTGCTAGAGACACTCATACGCAGTATTTT; CDR3aa: CSARDTHTQYF
d_gene: TRBD2; j_gene: TRBJ2-3; v_gene: TRBV5-6; abundance: -; CDR3nt: TGTGCCAGCAGCTCCGGGACTAGCGGGAGAGGAGATACGCAGTATTTT; CDR3aa: CASSSGTSGRGDTQYF
d_gene: TRBD2; j_gene: TRBJ2-7; v_gene: TRBV19; abundance: -; CDR3nt: TGTGCCAGTAGAGTAGCGGGAACGCGCGAGCAGTACTTC; CDR3aa: CASRVAGTREQYF
d_gene: TRBD1; j_gene: TRBJ1-4; v_gene: TRBV5-6; abundance: -; CDR3nt: TGTGCCAGCAGCGCCGGGACAGGGAGAACTAATGAAAAACTGTTTTTT; CDR3aa: CASSAGTGRTNEKLFF
d_gene: TRBD2; j_gene: TRBJ2-3; v_gene: TRBV10-1; abundance: -; CDR3nt: TGCGCCAGCAGTGAGACTACGTTTCTAGCGGGAGCAACAGATACGCAGTATTTT; CDR3aa: CASSETTFLAGATDTQYF
d_gene: TRBD1; j_gene: TRBJ1-1; v_gene: TRBV6-1; abundance: few; CDR3nt: TGTGCCAGCAGTAACAGGGGGAACACTGAAGCTTTCTTT; CDR3aa: CASSNRGNTEAFF
d_gene: TRBD2; j_gene: TRBJ2-1; v_gene: TRBV28; abundance: once; CDR3nt: TGTGCCAGCAGTCCTCTCTGGAGCGGGACTCTGAGTGAGCAGTTCTTC; CDR3aa: CASSPLWSGTLSEQFF
d_gene: -; j_gene: TRBJ1-1; v_gene: TRBV7-9; abundance: -; CDR3nt: TGTGCCAGCAGACCCGCGAGCACTCAGGGAAAAAGACTGAACACTGAAGCTTTCTTT; CDR3aa: CASRPASTQGKRLNTEAFF
d_gene: TRBD1; j_gene: TRBJ1-5; v_gene: TRBV5-8; abundance: few; CDR3nt: TGTGCCAGCAGGACGGACAGGGAGAGGAATCAGCCCCAGCATTTT; CDR3aa: CASRTDRERNQPQHF
d_gene: TRBD1; j_gene: TRBJ1-2; v_gene: TRBV18; abundance: once; CDR3nt: TGTGCCAGCTCACCCGGGACAGACCCTAACTATGGCTACACCTTC; CDR3aa: CASSPGTDPNYGYTF
d_gene: TRBD2; j_gene: TRBJ2-5; v_gene: TRBV7-6; abundance: -; CDR3nt: TGTGCCAGCAGCTTGGGAGCGGGACCACGGGAGACCCAGTACTTC; CDR3aa: CASSLGAGPRETQYF
d_gene: TRBD1; j_gene: TRBJ2-4; v_gene: TRBV23-1; abundance: -; CDR3nt: TGCGCCAGCAGTCAATCAGGGGACAGGGGGTTGGCCAAAAACATTCAGTACTTC; CDR3aa: CASSQSGDRGLAKNIQYF
d_gene: TRBD1; j_gene: TRBJ2-2; v_gene: TRBV29-1; abundance: -; CDR3nt: TGCAGCGCAGACAGGGGGCTCGGAACCGGGGAGCTGTTTTTT; CDR3aa: CSADRGLGTGELFF
d_gene: TRBD2; j_gene: TRBJ2-3; v_gene: TRBV9; abundance: once; CDR3nt: TGTGCCAGCAGCGCCCGGGGACTAGCGTGGGATCGGACAGATACGCAGTATTTT; CDR3aa: CASSARGLAWDRTDTQYF
d_gene: TRBD2; j_gene: TRBJ2-5; v_gene: TRBV28; abundance: -; CDR3nt: TGTGCCGGAAAGAGAGCGGGAGAGTTTAGGGACCAGTACTTC; CDR3aa: CAGKRAGEFRDQYF